This T cell receptor beta chain stems from a study of blood T cell repertoires in COVID-19. Study details: The United States, Italy and Spain were the sources of the acute and convalescent COVID-19 samples. T cells, B-cell-depleted T cells, or PBMCs provided the cDNA or gDNA that served as material.

V lost 2 bases and J lost 7, with 12 bases in between. The CDR3 length is 14 residues. Germline V lookup: CDR1 ENHRY, CDR2 SYGVKD. Under the authors' procedure: Estimation of nucleated cell counts relied on the amplification of reference gene primers. This table comes from immunoSEQ multiplex PCR, and its TCRdb copy is limited to in-frame clones, with some not included. D and trimming come from the DNA, and the V and J calls and clone size come from that table. The table has a few hundred thousand clones, around 82% seen once; the top ten hold roughly 2.3%. This clone occurred once. This clonotype was sampled from a woman aged 55-75 years with acute or convalescent COVID-19. The sample consisted of peripheral blood. The chain combines TRBV10-3 with TRBJ1-5, with D maybe TRBD1 (6 bases). The CDR3 region is CAISEQGQFQPQHF. In DNA, the CDR3 is TGTGCCATCAGTGAGCAGGGACAATTCCAGCCCCAGCATTTT.